This TCR beta chain was sequenced during a study of T cell repertoires in cytomegalovirus infection. TCRdb re-called the reads with MiXCR, one entry per CDR3 protein. The repertoire has 550,000 to 700,000 distinct CDR3 sequences, 40% of them found once; the top ten carry around 48%. Germline loops: CDR1 SNHLY, CDR2 FYNNEI. Trimming cost V 4 bases and J 7 bases, with 10 bases left between them. The CDR3 loop spans 12 amino acids. Concerning this clonotype itself: The antigen is not known.

Sequences were derived from cultured PBMCs, sampled from culture after CMV antigen stimulation. The TCR originated in a human donor in good health (CMV status not recorded). Some clones in this sample may be carry-over from other donors' samples. This chain connects TRBV2 to TRBJ2-5; D is uncertain. The DNA of the CDR3 is TGTGCCAGCAGTGGATCGGTGGCGACCCAGTACTTC. Its protein is CASSGSVATQYF.